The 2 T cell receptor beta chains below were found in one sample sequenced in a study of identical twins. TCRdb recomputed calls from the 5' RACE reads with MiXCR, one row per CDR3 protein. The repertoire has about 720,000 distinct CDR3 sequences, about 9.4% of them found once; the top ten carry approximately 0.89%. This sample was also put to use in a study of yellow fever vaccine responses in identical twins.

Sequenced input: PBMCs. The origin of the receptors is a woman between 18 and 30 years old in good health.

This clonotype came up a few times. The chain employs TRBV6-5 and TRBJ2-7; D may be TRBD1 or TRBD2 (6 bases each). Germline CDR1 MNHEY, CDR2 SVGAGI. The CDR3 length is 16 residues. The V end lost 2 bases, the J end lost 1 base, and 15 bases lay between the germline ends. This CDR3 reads CASSYNRQAGSYEQYF. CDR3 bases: TGTGCCAGCAGTTACAACCGACAGGCGGGGTCCTACGAGCAGTACTTC.

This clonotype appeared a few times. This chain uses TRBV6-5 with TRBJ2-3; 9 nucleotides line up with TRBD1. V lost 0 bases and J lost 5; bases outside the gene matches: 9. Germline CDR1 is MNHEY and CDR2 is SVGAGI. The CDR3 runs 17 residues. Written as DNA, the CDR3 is TGTGCCAGCAGTTACTCGAGGACAGGGGAACGCGTAGATACGCAGTATTTT. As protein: CASSYSRTGERVDTQYF.